The 20 T cell receptor beta chains given below trace back to one sample, sequenced in a study of control samples from healthy donors and cancer patients. Sequenced by immunoSEQ multiplex PCR; TCRdb stores in-frame clones only, minus some. The sample lists over 50,000 clones, over 75% occurring once. The sequencing input was blood. These receptors were taken from a man aged 50-59 years in good health.

V and J are TRBV12-3 or TRBV12-4 and TRBJ1-4; TRBD1 matches 7 bases. This CDR3 has 13 residues. After removal of 5 bases from V and 3 bases from J, the junction contained 0 bases not matched to a gene. CDR3 amino acids: CASSGTANEKLFF. CDR3 nucleotides: TGTGCCAGCAGTGGGACAGCTAATGAAAAACTGTTTTTT.

This clone appeared once. V gene TRBV19 combines with J gene TRBJ1-5; 9 nucleotides match TRBD1. J lost 9 bases, V lost 1 base, and 10 bases had no gene match. There are 16 residues in the CDR3. Germline V gene lookup returns CDR1 LNHDA and CDR2 SQIVND (reference sequence). The CDR3 region has the DNA TGTGCCAGTAGTATAGTCGGGACAGGGATTTATCGGCCCCAGCATTTT. It codes for CASSIVGTGIYRPQHF.

The V call is TRBV5-1, the J call TRBJ2-1; TRBD1 aligns across 8 bases. V gave up 5 bases and J gave up 2 bases; unmatched junction bases: 3. The germline CDR1 and CDR2 sequences are SGHRS and YFSETQ. This CDR3 is built from 14 residues. The CDR3 nucleotides read TGCGCCAGCAGACCGGGACAGGCCTACAATGAGCAGTTCTTC. Amino acids: CASRPGQAYNEQFF.

The chain employs TRBV9 and TRBJ2-3; no firm D call. Germline V gene data show CDR1 as SGDLS and CDR2 as YYNGEE. The V and J ends lost 2 bases and 4 bases respectively, with 5 bases between them. This CDR3 contains 12 residues. CDR3 sequence (DNA): TGTGCCAGCAGCGTTGGTCCAGATACGCAGTATTTT. This codes for CASSVGPDTQYF.

This clone was seen just once. The chain has TRBV11-3 and TRBJ2-1; 8 nucleotides agree with TRBD2. With V trimmed by 4 bases and J by 8 bases, 7 bases remained unmatched. The CDR3 is 14 amino acids. Per germline, CDR1 SGHNT and CDR2 YENEEA. This CDR3 is CASSSGTSAHEQFF. The CDR3 nucleotides read TGTGCCAGCAGCTCTGGGACTAGTGCCCATGAGCAGTTCTTC.

CDR3 amino acids: CASSPEVFTEAFF. DNA for the CDR3: TGTGCCAGCAGCCCAGAGGTCTTCACTGAAGCTTTCTTT. V usage is TRBV7-9 and J usage is TRBJ1-1, with D uncertain. CDR1 and CDR2 (germline): SEHNR, FQNEAQ (reference sequence). The V gene lost 5 bases and the J gene lost 4 bases, with 11 bases spanning the gap. This CDR3 has 13 residues.

The chain recombines TRBV7-8 with TRBJ2-7; the D is unclear. CDR3 length: 14 amino acids. Germline lookup yields CDR1 SGHVS and CDR2 FQNEAQ. Between the trimmed V and J ends, which lost 1 base and 5 bases, there was a span of 12 bases. CDR3 sequence: CASSLGGIRNEQYF. As DNA, the CDR3 is TGTGCCAGCAGCTTAGGGGGTATCAGGAACGAGCAGTACTTC.

The V call is TRBV19, the J call TRBJ2-1; 7 nucleotides match TRBD1. This CDR3 is built from 13 residues. From germline, CDR1 is LNHDA and CDR2 SQIVND (reference sequence). V dropped 5 bases and J dropped 9; count of bases not matched to a gene: 7. CDR3 DNA: TGTGCCAGTAGTCCCCTCTCAGGGGGTGAGCAGTTCTTC. Protein product: CASSPLSGGEQFF. The full variable domain, its missing parts supplied by reference TRBV19 and TRBJ2-1, is DGGITQSPKYLFRKEGQNVTLSCEQNLNHDAMYWYRQDPGQGLRLIYYSQIVNDFQKGDIAEGYSVSREKKESFPLTVTSAQKNPTAFYLCASSPLSGGEQFFGPGTRLTVL.

The CDR3 region is CSVSTGTNYGYTF. CDR3 DNA sequence: TGCAGTGTCTCGACAGGGACTAACTATGGCTACACCTTC. The chain has TRBV29-1 and TRBJ1-2, with 7 bases aligning to TRBD1. Germline V gene lookup returns CDR1 SQVTM and CDR2 ANQGSEA. The CDR3 totals 13 residues.

V usage is TRBV23-1 and J usage is TRBJ1-1; no firm D call. TRBV23-1 is reported as an ORF; its role is uncertain. The V end was cut by 4 bases, the J end by 5 bases, with 14 bases between. This CDR3 contains 14 residues. CDR3 sequence reads: CASSPSDSGTEAFF. In DNA form, the CDR3 reads TGCGCCAGCAGTCCCTCCGACTCGGGGACTGAAGCTTTCTTT.

As to this clone: Different DNA sequences within this sample yield the same CDR3. The rearrangement links TRBV28 to TRBJ1-2, with a weak D call TRBD1 (5 bases). V was pared by 6 bases and J by 8 bases, with 19 bases between. The length of the CDR3 is 14 residues. Germline V lookup: CDR1 MDHEN, CDR2 SYDVKM. CDR3 residues: CASSFRAGAHGYTF. The CDR3 bases are TGTGCCAGCAGCTTCCGTGCCGGGGCTCACGGCTACACCTTC.

In this sample, this clone turned up once. The chain joins TRBV5-1 to TRBJ2-1; TRBD2 matches at 7 bases. CDR1 is SGHRS and CDR2 is YFSETQ in the germline V gene. Trimming cost V 1 base and J 8 bases; bases outside gene matches: 9. The CDR3 contains 15 residues. As DNA, the CDR3 is TGCGCCAGCAGCTTGCCGGCGGGAGACTTCGATGAGCAGTTCTTC. This codes for CASSLPAGDFDEQFF.

J is TRBJ1-2 and V is TRBV7-9, with a tentative D call TRBD1 (5 bases). The CDR3 contains 14 residues. Germline V gene sequence: CDR1 SEHNR, CDR2 FQNEAQ (reference sequence). Between the trimmed V and J ends, which lost 1 base and 6 bases, there was a span of 12 bases. CDR3 residues: CASSLVRTSDGYTF. For the CDR3, the DNA is TGTGCCAGCAGCTTAGTAAGGACAAGCGATGGCTACACCTTC.

V and J are TRBV21-1 and TRBJ2-5. TRBV21-1 is labeled a pseudogene. CDR3 length: 14 residues. The CDR3 reads CASSKGDEKETQYF. The CDR3 coding sequence is TGTGCCAGCAGCAAAGGTGACGAGAAAGAGACCCAGTACTTC.

The CDR3 coding sequence is TGTGCCAGCAGTTCGCCAGCACCCGGCAAAAACATTCAGTACTTC. It yields the protein CASSSPAPGKNIQYF. The V call is TRBV6-2 or TRBV6-3, the J call TRBJ2-4; D ambiguous. This CDR3 is built from 15 residues. Germline V CDR1 and CDR2: MNHEY, SVGEGT. Trimming stripped 4 bases from V and 3 bases from J, with 13 bases between.

V gene TRBV24-1 combines with J gene TRBJ2-1; D perhaps matches TRBD1 (5 bases). V was clipped by 4 bases and J by 6 bases, with 15 bases between them. CDR3 length: 15 residues. Germline lookup yields CDR1 KGHDR and CDR2 SFDVKD. The CDR3 is CATSDPGQPFNEQFF. The CDR3 coding sequence is TGTGCCACCAGTGACCCCGGACAACCGTTCAATGAGCAGTTCTTC.

In nucleotides, the CDR3 is TGTGCCAGCAGCAAGCTGACAGGGGCCCTGAACACTGAAGCTTTCTTT. Translated: CASSKLTGALNTEAFF. V gene TRBV3-1 (or the pseudogene TRBV3-2) combines with J gene TRBJ1-1; TRBD1 aligns across 8 bases. The CDR3 covers 16 residues. J gave up 0 bases and V 5 bases, and 8 bases lay outside the gene matches. Germline V lookup: CDR1 LGHDT, CDR2 YNNKEL (reference sequence).

This clone was recorded only once. The V gene is TRBV3-1 (or the pseudogene TRBV3-2), the J gene TRBJ1-1; 7 positions match TRBD1. CDR1 is LGHDT, CDR2 YNNKEL, per germline (reference sequence). J lost 1 base, V lost 6 bases, and 8 bases had no gene match. The CDR3 is 15 amino acids. CDR3 DNA: TGTGCCAGCAGAGTAAGGGGACAGCCGAACACTGAAGCTTTCTTT. Residues: CASRVRGQPNTEAFF.

The chain couples TRBV11-3 to TRBJ2-7, with 11 bases matching TRBD1. V shed 6 bases and J 7 bases; nucleotides not matched to a gene: 8. Looked up from germline, CDR1 is SGHNT and CDR2 is YENEEA. This CDR3 contains 14 residues. Written as DNA, the CDR3 is TGTGCCAGCAGTTCCAGGGACAGGGGGTATGAGCAGTACTTC. It codes for CASSSRDRGYEQYF.

The chain has TRBV6-1 and TRBJ1-3; a weak D match, TRBD1 (6 bases). Germline assignment: CDR1 MNHNS and CDR2 SASEGT. Trimming took 2 bases from V and 0 from J, leaving 11 bases between them. CDR3 length equals 16 residues. CDR3 amino acids: CASSEPQGTSGNTIYF. In DNA, the CDR3 is TGTGCCAGCAGTGAACCTCAGGGGACCTCTGGAAACACCATATATTTT.